The clone carrying this T cell receptor beta chain rates as medium-sized (0.01 to 0.1%). What it binds is not known. The sample comes from a study of metastatic and nonmetastatic thyroid tumors. About the research overall: The authors compared repertoires across blood and tumor or nodule tissue from malignant and benign thyroid patients. General study points: Patients with malignant thyroid tumors reportedly had significantly higher TCR beta diversity than those with benign nodules, in blood and tumor.

Prior to thyroid surgery, none of the patients had received any treatment. Deletions cut 2 bases from V and 0 bases from J, with 7 bases between. The CDR3 runs 14 residues. Germline V gives CDR1 LNHDA, CDR2 SQIVND (reference sequence). Authors' methods: The study's classifier, a distant-metastasis tool for papillary thyroid cancer, was built using CDR3 differences across clinicopathological groups. TCRdb re-called the PCR reads through MiXCR. TCRdb, not the original authors, processed these V and J calls. This table holds several thousand clones, roughly 14% found once. This rearrangement joins TRBV19 to TRBJ1-1; the D gene is possibly TRBD1 (5 bases). The sample comprised blood. The receptor's source is a female donor with papillary thyroid cancer or a benign thyroid nodule (not recorded which). Some clones in this sample may be carry-over from other donors' samples. CDR3 sequence: CASSIQGMNTEAFF. CDR3 DNA: TGTGCCAGTAGTATACAGGGTATGAACACTGAAGCTTTCTTT.